This T cell receptor (beta chain) derives from a study of T cell repertoires in cytomegalovirus infection. Study as a whole: Use of recently identified HLA-C-restricted and well-studied HLA-B-restricted CMV epitopes was part of the study. Through public TCR beta signatures, both CMV infection and matching HLA type were indicated. Findings and caveats of the study: In two of eight donors, the top clonotype was HLA-C-restricted CMV-specific. Cumulated frequencies of public TCR beta families served to identify carriers of CMV plus the relevant HLA.

TCRdb re-called the reads with MiXCR, one entry per CDR3 protein. Of around 540,000 distinct CDR3 sequences listed, 33% are singletons. The CDR3 runs 13 residues. The germline V gene has CDR1 SGHAT and CDR2 FQNNGV. V gave up 4 bases and J gave up 6 bases, with 12 bases separating them. With respect to this clonotype: The target antigen is unknown.

This receptor was taken from a human donor in good health (CMV status not recorded). Some clones in this sample may be carry-over from other donors' samples. V and J are TRBV11-2 and TRBJ1-2; D is uncertain. Sample: cultured PBMCs, taken from culture after CMV antigen stimulation. The CDR3, as DNA: TGTGCCAGCAGCTCTCTTGCGGCAGATGGCTACACCTTC. This encodes CASSSLAADGYTF.